This T cell receptor beta chain was sequenced during a study of blood T cell repertoires in COVID-19. In the study overall: The study drew acute and convalescent COVID-19 samples from the United States, Italy and Spain. T cells, B-cell-depleted T cells, or PBMCs provided the cDNA or gDNA that served as material.

Germline V gene lookup returns CDR1 SGDLS and CDR2 YYNGEE. J lost 4 bases, V lost 3 bases, and 6 bases had no gene match. This CDR3 has 14 amino acids. Authors' data handling: Cell counts per sample came from amplifying reference gene primers. Clones were read by immunoSEQ multiplex PCR, and TCRdb kept only the in-frame ones, dropping some. V and J calls and clone size come straight from that table; D and trimming were deduced from the DNA. Among about 75,000 clones listed, 85% to 90% were seen once. This clonotype was sampled from a human donor in a cohort sampled during active COVID-19. The chain uses TRBV9 and TRBJ1-2; 7 nucleotides match TRBD1. Sequenced: peripheral blood. CDR3 in DNA: TGTGCCAGCAGCGCCCCGACAGGGACCTATGGCTACACCTTC. This codes for CASSAPTGTYGYTF.